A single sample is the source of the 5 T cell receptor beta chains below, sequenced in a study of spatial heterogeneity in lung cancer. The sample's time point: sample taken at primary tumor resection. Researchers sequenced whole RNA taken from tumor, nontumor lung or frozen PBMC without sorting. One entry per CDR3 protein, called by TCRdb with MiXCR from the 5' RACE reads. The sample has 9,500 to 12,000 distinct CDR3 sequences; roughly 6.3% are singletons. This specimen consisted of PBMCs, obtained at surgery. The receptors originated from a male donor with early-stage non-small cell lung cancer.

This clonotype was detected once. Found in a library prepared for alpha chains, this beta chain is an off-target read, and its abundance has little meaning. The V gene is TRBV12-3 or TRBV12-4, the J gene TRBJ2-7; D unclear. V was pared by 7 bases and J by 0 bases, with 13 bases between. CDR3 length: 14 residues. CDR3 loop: CASTQEVFSYEQYF. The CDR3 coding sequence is TGTGCCAGCACCCAAGAGGTCTTCTCCTACGAGCAGTACTTC.

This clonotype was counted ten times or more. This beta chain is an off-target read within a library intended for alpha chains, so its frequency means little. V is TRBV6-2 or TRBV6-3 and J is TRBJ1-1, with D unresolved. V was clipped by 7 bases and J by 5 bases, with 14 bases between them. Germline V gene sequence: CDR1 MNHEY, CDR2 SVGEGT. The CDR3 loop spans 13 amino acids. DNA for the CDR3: TGTGCCAGCATGAGCAGTTGGGGAACTGAAGCTTTCTTT. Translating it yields CASMSSWGTEAFF.

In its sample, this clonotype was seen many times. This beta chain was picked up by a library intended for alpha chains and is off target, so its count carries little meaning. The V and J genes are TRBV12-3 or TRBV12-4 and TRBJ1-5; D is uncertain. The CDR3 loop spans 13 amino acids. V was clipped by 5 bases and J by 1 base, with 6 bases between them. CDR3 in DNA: TGTGCCAGCAGTCCACAAAGCAATCAGCCCCAGCATTTT. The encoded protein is CASSPQSNQPQHF.

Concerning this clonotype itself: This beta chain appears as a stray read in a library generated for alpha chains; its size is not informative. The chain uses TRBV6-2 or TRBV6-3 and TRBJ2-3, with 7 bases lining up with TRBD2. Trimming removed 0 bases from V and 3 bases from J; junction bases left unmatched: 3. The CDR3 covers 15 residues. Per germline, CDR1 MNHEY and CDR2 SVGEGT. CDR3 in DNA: TGTGCCAGCAGTTACTCGAGCGGGGATACAGATACGCAGTATTTT. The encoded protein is CASSYSSGDTDTQYF.

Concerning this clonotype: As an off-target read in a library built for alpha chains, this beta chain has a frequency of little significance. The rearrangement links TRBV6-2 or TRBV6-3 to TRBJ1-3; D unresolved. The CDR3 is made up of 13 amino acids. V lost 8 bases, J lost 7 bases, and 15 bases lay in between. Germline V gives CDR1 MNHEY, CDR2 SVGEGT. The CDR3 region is CASLNRRRNTIYF. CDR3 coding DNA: TGTGCCAGCCTGAATCGGCGTCGGAACACCATATATTTT.